The clone carrying this TCR beta chain appeared many times. According to the study, TCR beta libraries were built with iRepertoire HTBI primers and CDR3-region Arm-PCR. The authors' processing: Spanning all samples, the identified segments comprised roughly 66 TRBV and around 15 TRBJ. A single record per CDR3 protein comes from TCRdb applying MiXCR to the multiplex PCR reads. TCRdb's processing, not the authors' own work, is the source of the V and J calls. The sample includes about 430,000 distinct CDR3 sequences, over 14% of them seen just once. Indicated time point: newly diagnosed GD, antithyroid drugs for less than 3 months. Following extraction of RNA from PBMCs, that RNA was used to make the TCR library. Graves' disease diagnosis was established per American Thyroid Association guidelines. From an endocrinology department in Xi'an, China, came the patients. The CDR3 spans 13 residues. V dropped 1 base and J dropped 6 bases, with 13 bases sitting between them. The germline CDR1 and CDR2 sequences are DFQATT and SNEGSKA (reference sequence).

This entry comes from a study of regulatory T cells in long-lasting Graves disease. The same data also went into a second study, on T cells in Graves' hyperthyroidism and ophthalmopathy.

The sample was peripheral blood mononuclear cells (PBMCs), taken at new diagnosis, from a patient treated with antithyroid drugs. The rearrangement joins TRBV20-1 to TRBJ2-7; D gene unclear. The sequence was collected from a woman in her thirties or forties with Graves disease. For the CDR3, the DNA is TGCAGTGCTAGAGCCCCTCCCCCAGGCGAGCAGTACTTC. Amino acids: CSARAPPPGEQYF.